These T cell receptor beta chains were read from a single sample in a study of identical twins. TCRdb itself ran the 5' RACE reads through MiXCR, one entry per CDR3 protein. The table lists about 220,000 distinct CDR3 sequences, roughly 7.5% of them singletons. This sample also appeared in a second study, on yellow fever vaccine responses in identical twins.

The specimen sequenced was memory (CD45RO+) T cells sorted from blood. These receptors all come from a woman aged 18 to 35 in good health. Both conserved end residues are part of each CDR3. A D gene is named only where the DNA matches it firmly. Clone size is shown for a subset of rows, as once, few, many or a class of expanded clone.

>many|.|TRBV2|13|TRBJ2-7
CASTGLESYEQYF
TGTGCCAGCACGGGCCTAGAGAGCTACGAGCAGTACTTC
>.|.|TRBV13|14|TRBJ2-7
CASSQTGASYEQYF
TGTGCCAGCAGCCAAACCGGGGCCTCCTACGAGCAGTACTTC
>.|.|TRBV10-1|13|TRBJ2-2
CASMGPDTGELFF
TGCGCCAGCATGGGACCCGACACCGGGGAGCTGTTTTTT
>few|.|TRBV28|12|TRBJ2-3
CASSLLSGTQYF
TGTGCCAGCAGTTTATTATCTGGGACGCAGTATTTT
>.|.|TRBV30|13|TRBJ2-1
CAWTILGGADQFF
TGTGCCTGGACTATCCTTGGCGGCGCAGATCAGTTCTTC
>.|.|TRBV28|12|TRBJ1-2
CASSFLNYGYTF
TGTGCCAGCAGTTTTCTGAACTATGGCTACACCTTC
>.|.|TRBV4-3|15|TRBJ2-7
CASSPEVGVRYEQYF
TGCGCCAGCAGCCCAGAAGTGGGGGTTCGATACGAGCAGTACTTC
>few|TRBD1|TRBV20-1|15|TRBJ2-5
CSATTGTGKVETQYF
TGCAGTGCTACAACAGGGACAGGGAAAGTCGAGACCCAGTACTTC
>many|TRBD1|TRBV2|16|TRBJ1-4
CASSETSGQFNEKLFF
TGTGCCAGCAGTGAAACCTCGGGACAGTTTAATGAAAAACTGTTTTTT
>many|.|TRBV10-3|15|TRBJ1-5
CAISEGSDSNQPQHF
TGTGCCATCAGTGAGGGCAGTGATAGCAATCAGCCCCAGCATTTT
>.|.|TRBV9|14|TRBJ1-1
CASSVAPEQGEAFF
TGTGCCAGCAGCGTAGCTCCCGAACAGGGTGAAGCTTTCTTT
>few|TRBD1|TRBV6-2/TRBV6-3|15|TRBJ2-3
CASSYSRQGSDTQYF
TGTGCCAGCAGTTACTCGAGACAGGGATCAGATACGCAGTATTTT
>.|.|TRBV10-3|15|TRBJ2-3
CAISESSAYGVAQYF
TGTGCCATCAGTGAGAGTAGCGCCTACGGGGTAGCGCAGTATTTT
>.|.|TRBV11-2|15|TRBJ2-5
CASSLRGGPQETQYF
TGTGCCAGCAGCTTACGAGGGGGGCCTCAAGAGACCCAGTACTTC
>.|.|TRBV27|13|TRBJ2-7
CASSLWGRDEQYF
TGTGCCAGCAGTTTATGGGGGCGCGACGAGCAGTACTTC
>.|.|TRBV27|14|TRBJ1-2
CASSLSDGRDGYTF
TGTGCCAGCAGTTTATCTGATGGAAGGGATGGCTACACCTTC
>many|TRBD1|TRBV3-1|12|TRBJ1-2
CASSHSSGQEYF
TGTGCCAGCAGCCATAGTTCAGGACAGGAGTACTTC
>many|TRBD2|TRBV3-1|17|TRBJ2-4
CASSQRSALAGGNIQYF
TGTGCCAGCAGCCAAAGATCGGCACTAGCGGGTGGAAACATTCAGTACTTC
>.|.|TRBV7-2|13|TRBJ1-2
CASSFRDNYGYTF
TGTGCCAGCAGCTTCCGGGACAACTATGGCTACACCTTC
>few|.|TRBV6-1|14|TRBJ1-1
CASSDRDGDTEAFF
TGTGCCAGCAGCGACCGGGACGGGGACACTGAAGCTTTCTTT
>many|.|TRBV6-6|13|TRBJ1-2
CASSSAINYGYTF
TGTGCCAGCAGTTCAGCGATTAACTATGGCTACACCTTC
>many|TRBD1|TRBV5-1|15|TRBJ2-2
CASSPEGQGARELFF
TGCGCCAGCAGCCCTGAGGGGCAGGGGGCGCGGGAGCTGTTTTTT
>many|.|TRBV5-8|13|TRBJ1-1
CASSTRTYTEAFF
TGTGCCAGCAGCACAAGGACGTACACTGAAGCTTTCTTT
>many|.|TRBV4-3|15|TRBJ1-6
CASSQDSEISSPLHF
TGCGCCAGCAGCCAAGATTCCGAGATAAGTTCACCCCTCCACTTT
>few|.|TRBV6-1|15|TRBJ2-7
CAQKEGASGDYEQYF
TGTGCCCAGAAAGAGGGGGCCTCGGGGGACTACGAGCAGTACTTC
>.|TRBD1|TRBV6-2/TRBV6-3|12|TRBJ2-1
CASSWDRGWQFF
TGTGCCAGCAGTTGGGACAGGGGATGGCAGTTCTTC
>many|TRBD2|TRBV12-3/TRBV12-4|16|TRBJ2-1
CASSAPIAGARNEQFF
TGTGCCAGCAGCGCCCCCATAGCGGGAGCAAGAAATGAGCAGTTCTTC
>many|TRBD1|TRBV20-1|17|TRBJ1-5
CSAREPGQFYSNQPQHF
TGCAGTGCTAGGGAACCGGGACAGTTCTATAGCAATCAGCCCCAGCATTTT
>.|.|TRBV19|14|TRBJ2-7
CASTIDSDSYEQYF
TGTGCCAGTACTATAGACAGCGACTCCTACGAGCAGTACTTC
>many|.|TRBV5-6|15|TRBJ1-5
CASSNWGLSNQPQHF
TGTGCCAGCAGTAATTGGGGGTTAAGCAATCAGCCCCAGCATTTT
>.|.|TRBV7-3|13|TRBJ1-1
CASSLSRDTEAFF
TGTGCCAGCAGCTTATCCAGGGACACTGAAGCTTTCTTT
>few|.|TRBV18|14|TRBJ2-1
CASSPSAGYNEQFF
TGTGCCAGCTCACCTAGCGCAGGATACAATGAGCAGTTCTTC
>.|.|TRBV19|13|TRBJ2-2
CASSVNKPGELFF
TGTGCCAGTAGTGTGAACAAGCCCGGGGAGCTGTTTTTT
>few|.|TRBV6-1|12|TRBJ2-7
CASSAWRDEQYF
TGTGCCAGCAGTGCTTGGAGGGACGAGCAGTACTTC
>.|TRBD1|TRBV6-1|13|TRBJ2-7
CASRDRGKGEQYF
TGTGCCAGCCGGGACAGGGGTAAAGGGGAGCAGTACTTC
>many|TRBD2|TRBV20-1|15|TRBJ2-1
CSARESGGSYNEQFF
TGCAGTGCTAGAGAGAGCGGGGGGTCCTACAATGAGCAGTTCTTC
>few|TRBD2|TRBV19|14|TRBJ2-3
CASTAASGADTQYF
TGTGCCAGTACCGCAGCTAGCGGAGCAGATACGCAGTATTTT
>.|.|TRBV28|15|TRBJ2-1
CASTPGTPGNNEQFF
TGTGCCAGCACCCCCGGGACTCCGGGCAACAATGAGCAGTTCTTC
>.|TRBD2|TRBV5-1|15|TRBJ2-3
CASSEQRGSGDTQYF
TGCGCCAGCAGCGAACAGCGGGGGTCCGGAGATACGCAGTATTTT
>.|.|TRBV28|13|TRBJ2-4
CASSSPGKNIQYF
TGTGCCAGCAGTAGTCCGGGGAAAAACATTCAGTACTTC
>many|.|TRBV14|16|TRBJ2-3
CASSQGGSPRTDTQYF
TGTGCCAGCAGCCAAGGTGGATCGCCACGCACAGATACGCAGTATTTT
>many|.|TRBV6-2/TRBV6-3|14|TRBJ2-3
CASSGWGVTDTQYF
TGTGCCAGCAGCGGGTGGGGGGTCACAGATACGCAGTATTTT
>many|.|TRBV5-4|13|TRBJ1-2
CASSFVGNYGYTF
TGTGCCAGCAGCTTTGTCGGGAACTATGGCTACACCTTC
>.|.|TRBV4-1|13|TRBJ1-5
CASSQVGGEPQHF
TGCGCCAGCAGCCAAGTAGGGGGGGAGCCCCAGCATTTT
>many|.|TRBV7-3|12|TRBJ2-1
CASSFVRGIQFF
TGTGCCAGCAGCTTTGTACGTGGGATTCAGTTCTTC
>few|TRBD1|TRBV6-2/TRBV6-3|14|TRBJ1-1
CASTRQGAATEAFF
TGTGCCAGCACGCGACAGGGGGCTGCGACTGAAGCTTTCTTT
>many|.|TRBV12-3/TRBV12-4|15|TRBJ1-1
CASKPSAGLGTEAFF
TGTGCCAGCAAACCAAGTGCCGGGTTGGGCACTGAAGCTTTCTTT
>few|.|TRBV27|14|TRBJ2-7
CASSMRTSYYEQYF
TGTGCCAGCAGTATGAGGACCTCATACTACGAGCAGTACTTC